This T cell receptor beta chain was identified in a study of molecular identifiers for immune sequencing clone quantification. V trimming: 0 bases; J trimming: 0 bases; junction bases outside the gene matches: 4. Germline CDR1 reads DFQATT; CDR2 reads SNEGSKA (reference sequence). CDR3 size: 15 residues. Bulk TCR library preparation followed previously described methods with listed TCR primers. TCRdb reprocessed the PCR reads with MiXCR, giving one entry per CDR3 protein. The sample records around 6,000 distinct CDR3 sequences, 16% being singletons. By proportion, this clonotype is medium-sized. Investigators produced naive CD8 libraries from 20,000 to 1,000,000 sorted cells, drawing on 10%, 30% or 50% RNA. CD8+CD4-CCR7+CD45RA+ sorting gave the naive CD8 T cells.

The gene calls are TRBV20-1 and TRBJ2-7, with TRBD1 matching 8 bases. This receptor was taken from a human donor in good health. Some libraries in this study had Jurkat cell RNA spiked in. Sequencing was performed on naive CD8+ T cells from blood, with Jurkat cell RNA spiked in. Documented subset: FACS-sorted CD8+CD4-CCR7+CD45RA+ naive T cells. The CDR3 region is CSARDYTGGSYEQYF. CDR3 bases: TGCAGTGCTAGAGATTATACAGGGGGCTCCTACGAGCAGTACTTC.